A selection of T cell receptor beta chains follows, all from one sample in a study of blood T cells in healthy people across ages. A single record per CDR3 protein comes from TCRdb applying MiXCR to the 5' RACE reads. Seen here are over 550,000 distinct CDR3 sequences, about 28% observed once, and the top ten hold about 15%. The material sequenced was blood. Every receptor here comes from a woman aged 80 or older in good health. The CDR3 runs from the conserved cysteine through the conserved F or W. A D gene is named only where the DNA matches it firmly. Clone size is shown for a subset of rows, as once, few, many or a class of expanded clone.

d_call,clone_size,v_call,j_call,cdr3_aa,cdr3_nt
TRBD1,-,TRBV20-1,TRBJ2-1,CSASDRGHGNEQFF,TGCAGTGCTAGTGACAGGGGGCACGGCAATGAGCAGTTCTTC
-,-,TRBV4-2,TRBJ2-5,CASSHAGGSKETQYF,TGTGCCAGCAGCCACGCTGGGGGCTCAAAGGAGACCCAGTACTTC
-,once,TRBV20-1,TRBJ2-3,CSARAPMGHSDTQYF,TGCAGTGCTAGAGCTCCGATGGGACACTCAGATACGCAGTATTTT
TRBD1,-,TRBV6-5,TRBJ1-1,CASSVQGGNTEAFF,TGTGCCAGCAGTGTACAGGGGGGGAACACTGAAGCTTTCTTT
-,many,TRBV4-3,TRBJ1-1,CASSQEAGVVTEAFF,TGCGCCAGCAGCCAAGAAGCGGGGGTGGTCACTGAAGCTTTCTTT
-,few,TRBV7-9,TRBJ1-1,CASSPRGGSTEAFF,TGTGCCAGCAGCCCCAGGGGCGGGAGCACTGAAGCTTTCTTT
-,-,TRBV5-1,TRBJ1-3,CASSLRTVGSSGNTIYF,TGCGCCAGCAGCTTAAGGACCGTGGGGAGCTCTGGAAACACCATATATTTT
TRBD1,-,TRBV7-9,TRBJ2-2,CASNRGGRGNTGELFF,TGTGCCAGCAATCGAGGGGGCAGGGGGAACACCGGGGAGCTGTTTTTT
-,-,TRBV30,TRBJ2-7,CAWSVGQYSSSYEQYF,TGTGCCTGGAGTGTTGGACAGTATTCTAGCTCCTACGAGCAGTACTTC
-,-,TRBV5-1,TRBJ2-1,CASSLPAYLYEQFF,TGCGCCAGCAGCTTGCCAGCGTACCTTTACGAGCAGTTCTTC
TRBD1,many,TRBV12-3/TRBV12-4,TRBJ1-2,CASGGTGGGYTF,TGTGCCAGCGGAGGGACAGGGGGAGGCTACACCTTC
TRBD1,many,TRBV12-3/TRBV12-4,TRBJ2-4,CASSLTGEFQYF,TGTGCCAGCAGCCTGACAGGGGAATTTCAGTACTTC
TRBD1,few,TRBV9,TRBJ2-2,CASSASTGAAGELFF,TGTGCCAGCAGCGCTTCGACAGGGGCGGCCGGGGAGCTGTTTTTT
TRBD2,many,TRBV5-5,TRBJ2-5,CASSLVGRAGVETQYF,TGTGCCAGCAGCTTGGTTGGGAGAGCGGGGGTTGAGACCCAGTACTTC
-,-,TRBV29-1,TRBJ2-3,CSGVEENTDTQYF,TGCAGCGGGGTTGAAGAAAATACAGATACGCAGTATTTT
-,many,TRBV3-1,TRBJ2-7,CASSQETVGYEQYF,TGTGCCAGCAGCCAAGAAACAGTCGGCTACGAGCAGTACTTC
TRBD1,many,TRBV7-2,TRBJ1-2,CASSLAPGQSPYGYTF,TGTGCCAGCAGCTTAGCGCCGGGACAGAGTCCCTATGGCTACACCTTC
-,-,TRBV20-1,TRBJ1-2,CSARRILNRDPTSGGYTF,TGCAGTGCTAGACGTATACTAAACCGGGATCCTACTTCAGGGGGCTACACCTTC
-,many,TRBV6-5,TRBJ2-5,CASSFHVAETQYF,TGTGCCAGCAGTTTTCATGTGGCTGAGACCCAGTACTTC
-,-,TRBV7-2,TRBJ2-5,CASSFYSGGGETQYF,TGTGCCAGCAGCTTTTATTCGGGTGGCGGGGAGACCCAGTACTTC
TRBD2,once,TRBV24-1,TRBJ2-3,CAASAGTGGLDTQYF,TGTGCCGCCAGTGCCGGAACGGGGGGATTAGATACGCAGTATTTT
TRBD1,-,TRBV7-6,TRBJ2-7,CASSFSLTGGSYEQYF,TGTGCCAGCAGCTTCTCCTTGACAGGGGGAAGCTACGAGCAGTACTTC
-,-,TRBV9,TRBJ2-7,CASSVGRGQYNEQYF,TGTGCCAGCAGCGTAGGAAGGGGACAATACAATGAGCAGTACTTC
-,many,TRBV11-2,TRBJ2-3,CASSSVRQGTDTQYF,TGTGCCAGCAGCTCCGTTCGGCAGGGCACAGATACGCAGTATTTT